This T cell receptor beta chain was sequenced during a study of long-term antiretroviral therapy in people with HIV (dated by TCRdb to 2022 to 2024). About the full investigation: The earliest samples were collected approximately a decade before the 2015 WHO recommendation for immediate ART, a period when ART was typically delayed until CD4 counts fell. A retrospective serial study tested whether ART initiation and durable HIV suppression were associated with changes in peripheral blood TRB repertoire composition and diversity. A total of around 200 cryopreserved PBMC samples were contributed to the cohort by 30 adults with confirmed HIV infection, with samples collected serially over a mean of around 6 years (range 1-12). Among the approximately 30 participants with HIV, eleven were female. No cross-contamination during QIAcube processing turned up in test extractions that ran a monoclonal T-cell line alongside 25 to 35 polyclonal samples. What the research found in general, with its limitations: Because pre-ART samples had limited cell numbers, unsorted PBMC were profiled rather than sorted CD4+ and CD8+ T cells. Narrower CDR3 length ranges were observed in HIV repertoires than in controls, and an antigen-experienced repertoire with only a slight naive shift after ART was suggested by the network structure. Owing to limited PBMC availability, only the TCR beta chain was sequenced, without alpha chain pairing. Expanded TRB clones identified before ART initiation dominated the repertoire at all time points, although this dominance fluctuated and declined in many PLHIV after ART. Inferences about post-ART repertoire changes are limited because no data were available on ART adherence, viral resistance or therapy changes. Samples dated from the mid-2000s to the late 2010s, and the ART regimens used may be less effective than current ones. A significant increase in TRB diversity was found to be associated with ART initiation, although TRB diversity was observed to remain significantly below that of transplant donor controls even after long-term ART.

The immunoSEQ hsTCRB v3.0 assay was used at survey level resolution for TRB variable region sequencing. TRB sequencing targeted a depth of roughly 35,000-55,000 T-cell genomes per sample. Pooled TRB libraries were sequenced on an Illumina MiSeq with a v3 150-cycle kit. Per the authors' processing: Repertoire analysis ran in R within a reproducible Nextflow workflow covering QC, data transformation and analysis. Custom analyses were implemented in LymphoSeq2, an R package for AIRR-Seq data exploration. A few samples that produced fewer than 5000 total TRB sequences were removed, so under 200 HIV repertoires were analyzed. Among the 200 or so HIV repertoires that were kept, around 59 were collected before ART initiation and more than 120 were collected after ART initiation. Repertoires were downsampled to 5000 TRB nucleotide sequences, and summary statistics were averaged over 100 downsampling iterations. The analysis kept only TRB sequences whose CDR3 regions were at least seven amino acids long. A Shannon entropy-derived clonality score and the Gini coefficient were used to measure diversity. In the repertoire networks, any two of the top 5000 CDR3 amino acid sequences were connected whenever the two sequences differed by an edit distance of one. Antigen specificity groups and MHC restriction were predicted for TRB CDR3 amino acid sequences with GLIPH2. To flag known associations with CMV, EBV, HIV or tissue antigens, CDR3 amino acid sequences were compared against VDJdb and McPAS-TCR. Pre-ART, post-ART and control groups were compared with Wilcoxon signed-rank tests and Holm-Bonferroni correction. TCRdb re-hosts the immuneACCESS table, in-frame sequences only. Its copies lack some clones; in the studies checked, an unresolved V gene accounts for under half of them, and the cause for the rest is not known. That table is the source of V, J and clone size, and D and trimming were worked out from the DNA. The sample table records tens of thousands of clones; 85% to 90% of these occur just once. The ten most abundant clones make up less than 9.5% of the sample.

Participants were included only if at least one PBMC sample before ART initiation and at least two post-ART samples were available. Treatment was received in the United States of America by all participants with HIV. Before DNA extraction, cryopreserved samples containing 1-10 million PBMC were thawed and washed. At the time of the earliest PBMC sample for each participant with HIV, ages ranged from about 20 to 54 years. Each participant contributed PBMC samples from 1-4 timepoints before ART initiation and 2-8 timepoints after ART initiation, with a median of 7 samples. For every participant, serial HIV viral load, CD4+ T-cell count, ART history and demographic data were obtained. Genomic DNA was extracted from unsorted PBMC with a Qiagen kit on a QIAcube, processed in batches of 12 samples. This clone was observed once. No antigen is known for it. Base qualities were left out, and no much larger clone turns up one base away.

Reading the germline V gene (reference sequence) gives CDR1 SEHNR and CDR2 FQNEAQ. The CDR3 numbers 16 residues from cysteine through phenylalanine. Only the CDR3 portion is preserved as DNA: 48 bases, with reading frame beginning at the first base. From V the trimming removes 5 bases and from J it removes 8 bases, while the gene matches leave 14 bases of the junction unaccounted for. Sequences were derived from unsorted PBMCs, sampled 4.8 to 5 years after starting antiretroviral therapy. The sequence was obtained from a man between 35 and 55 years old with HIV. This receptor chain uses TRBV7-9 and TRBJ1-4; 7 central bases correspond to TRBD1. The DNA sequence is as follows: TGTGCCAGCAGCCTTTATACAGGGGAGGGTGGCGAAAAACTGTTTTTT. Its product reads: CASSLYTGEGGEKLFF.